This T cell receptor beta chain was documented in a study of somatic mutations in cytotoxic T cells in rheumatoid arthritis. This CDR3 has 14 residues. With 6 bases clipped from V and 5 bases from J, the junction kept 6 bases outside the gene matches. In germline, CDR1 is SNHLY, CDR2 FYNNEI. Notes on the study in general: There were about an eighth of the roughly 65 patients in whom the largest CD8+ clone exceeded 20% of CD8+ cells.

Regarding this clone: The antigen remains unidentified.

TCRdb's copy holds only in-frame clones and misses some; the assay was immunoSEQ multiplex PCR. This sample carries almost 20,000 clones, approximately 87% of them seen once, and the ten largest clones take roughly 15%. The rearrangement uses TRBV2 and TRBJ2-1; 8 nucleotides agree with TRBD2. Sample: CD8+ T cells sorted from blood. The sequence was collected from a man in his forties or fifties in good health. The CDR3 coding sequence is TGTGCCAGCAGACGTCTAGCGGGTGACAATGAGCAGTTCTTC. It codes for CASRRLAGDNEQFF. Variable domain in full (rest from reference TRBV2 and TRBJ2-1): EPEVTQTPSHQVTQMGQEVILRCVPISNHLYFYWYRQILGQKVEFLVSFYNNEISEKSEIFDDQFSVERPDGSNFTLKIRSTKLEDSAMYFCASRRLAGDNEQFFGPGTRLTVL.